This T cell receptor (beta chain) was identified in a study of blood T cell repertoires in COVID-19. Study-wide context: T cells, B-cell-depleted T cells, or PBMCs supplied cDNA or gDNA.

In the authors' workflow: Amplification from reference gene primers served as the basis for estimated nucleated cell counts. Assay: immunoSEQ multiplex PCR; the TCRdb copy retains only in-frame clones and omits some. The V and J calls and the clone size are those of that table, but D and trimming were determined from the DNA. The data contain about 200,000 clones, around four fifths of them singletons. This CDR3 has 15 amino acids. Germline trimming cut 0 bases from V and 4 bases from J; bases unmatched to any gene: 5. The V gene's germline CDR1 is SGHRS and CDR2 YFSETQ. This clone was seen a handful of times.

The chain has TRBV5-1 and TRBJ1-2; 8 positions agree with TRBD1. Material: peripheral blood. The receptor comes from a man aged 55 to 69 with COVID-19, enrolled during active disease. The CDR3 sequence: CASSLVGTGGYGYTF. CDR3 in DNA: TGCGCCAGCAGCTTGGTTGGTACAGGGGGCTATGGCTACACCTTC.